This T cell receptor (beta chain) was recovered during a study of chemoradiotherapy in HPV16-positive cancers. General study results and limits: HPV-specific T cells were functionally defined from only two HPV16-positive patients.

Only in-frame clones appear in the TCRdb table, and some are missing; sequencing was by immunoSEQ multiplex PCR. Of approximately 38,000 clones listed, around four fifths are singletons. The CDR3 is made up of 16 amino acids. Trimming pared 5 bases from V and 0 bases from J, leaving 14 bases between. The germline CDR1 and CDR2 sequences are MNHNY and SVGAGI (reference sequence). On this clone: What it recognizes is unknown.

This TCR was sampled from a human donor with HPV-associated anogenital cancer. V and J are TRBV6-6 and TRBJ1-3; D unclear. Sequencing was performed on blood, taken from a patient who underwent chemoradiotherapy. The chain's CDR3 is CASSKATINSGNTIYF. CDR3 bases: TGTGCCAGCAGTAAGGCTACTATTAACTCTGGAAACACCATATATTTT.